This T cell receptor beta chain was sequenced in a study of blood T cell repertoires in COVID-19 (dated by TCRdb to about 2020). Looking at the study overall: For ImmuneRACE Cohort 3, a participant was defined as recovered based on two consecutive negative NP/OP PCR tests, clearance by a healthcare professional, or resolution of symptoms. The collaborator samples originated in the United States, Italy and Spain and spanned the acute and convalescent phases of COVID-19. The prospective study material was composed of cDNA or gDNA derived from T cells, B-cell-depleted T cells, or PBMCs. The dataset comprised deeply sampled blood TCRbeta repertoires from subjects exposed to, actively infected with, or recovered from COVID-19. A freely available public database, intended as a resource for researchers studying the immune response to SARS-CoV-2, is where the repertoires were released. The samples were drawn from two sources: the first 160 participants of the ongoing ImmuneRACE study, and some 1,300 subjects contributed by 6 global collaborators. A de-identified subject ID, COVID-19 status, age in years and sex were almost always included in the sample metadata. Where available, HLA class I and class II types were taken from metadata supplied by the sample provider and were not determined by assay-based typing.

Findings and caveats that apply to the study as a whole: The quantity of clinical and demographic metadata differed by source and by participant and was supplied without curation.

TCRbeta CDR3 regions were amplified from genomic DNA by means of the immunoSEQ Assay, a bias-controlled multiplex PCR. In the source study's methods: Within the assay, amplification of reference gene primers was used to estimate how many nucleated cells each sample contained. Sequence reads were collapsed and filtered to measure the absolute abundance of every unique TCRbeta CDR3 rearrangement. Productive Simpson clonality was computed per sample as the square root of Simpson's diversity index over productive rearrangements. Drawn from immuneACCESS, this table holds only the in-frame rearrangements with V and J called that TCRdb kept. Clones are partly lost; checked studies trace under half to an unresolved V gene and leave the rest unexplained. V, J and clone size reflect that table, while D and trimming were determined from the DNA. For this sample the table gives 250,000 to 350,000 clones, of which 88% were detected only once. Over 2% of the sample lies in the top ten.

In the prospective study, participants were about 18 to 89 years old, resided in 24 geographic areas of the United States, and were enrolled through a virtual design. In the prospective study, cohorts were assigned on the basis of participant-reported clinical history obtained from a screening survey and a study questionnaire. In the prospective study, whole blood, serum and a nasopharyngeal or oropharyngeal swab were collected from each participant by mobile phlebotomists. Additional blood draws and questionnaires over an approximately two-month period could optionally be provided by prospective study participants. Before DNA extraction, prospective study blood samples were shipped either frozen or at room temperature. Concerning this clone itself: The antigen this receptor binds is unknown. Qualities for individual bases were not recorded, and no much larger clone is one base off.

The sample was PBMCs or T cells enriched from blood (not recorded which). This receptor was taken from a woman aged 55-75 years in a cohort exposed to, infected with or recovered from COVID-19 (not recorded which).

The nucleotide sequence is given as TGTGCCTGGGAGGGGGACACGGGACAGGGACGGAATGAGCAGTTCTTC. Translated, it reads CAWEGDTGQGRNEQFF. This chain is built from TRBV30 and TRBJ2-1; the junction holds 9 bases that match TRBD1. CDR1 and CDR2, per the germline V gene (reference sequence), are GTSNPN and SVGIG. Trimming leaves V shorter by 5 bases and J shorter by 7 bases, with the junction holding 15 bases beyond the gene matches. There are 16 amino acids in the CDR3, from cysteine to phenylalanine inclusive. The read is trimmed to its CDR3 DNA, 48 bases read in frame from base 1.